Shown below are 28 T cell receptor beta chains from a single sample sequenced in a study of regulatory T cells in long-lasting Graves disease. CDR3-region Arm-PCR and iRepertoire HTBI primers produced the TCR beta libraries. MiXCR was run by TCRdb on the multiplex PCR reads, yielding one entry per CDR3 protein. This table has 500,000 or so distinct CDR3 sequences, about 16% appearing once. As for time point: newly diagnosed GD, antithyroid drugs for less than 3 months. RNA from PBMCs was the source of the TCR library. These data also formed part of another study, on T cells in Graves' hyperthyroidism and ophthalmopathy.

Sequences were derived from peripheral blood mononuclear cells (PBMCs), sampled at new diagnosis, from a patient treated with antithyroid drugs. These TCRs come from a woman aged 40-60 years with Graves disease.

The genes are TRBV5-6 and TRBJ1-1; a weak D match, TRBD1 (5 bases). The CDR3 length is 14 residues. The germline CDR1 and CDR2 sequences are SGHDT and YYEEEE. The V end lost 6 bases, the J end lost 5 bases, and 17 bases lay between the germline ends. The CDR3 loop reads CASTHRLGGTEAFF. CDR3 sequence (DNA): TGTGCCAGCACCCACCGATTGGGGGGGACTGAAGCTTTCTTT. The variable domain in full, completed from reference TRBV5-6 and TRBJ1-1, reads DAGVTQSPTHLIKTRGQQVTLRCSPKSGHDTVSWYQQALGQGPQFIFQYYEEEERQRGNFPDRFSGHQFPNYSSELNVNALLLGDSALYLCASTHRLGGTEAFFGQGTRLTVV.

This clonotype was seen many times. The chain uses TRBV6-2 or TRBV6-3 and TRBJ2-7; TRBD2 matches at 8 bases. After removal of 2 bases from V and 0 bases from J, the junction contained 6 bases not matched to a gene. Germline V gene data show CDR1 as MNHEY and CDR2 as SVGEGT. This CDR3 is 16 amino acids long. The CDR3 loop is CASSYPWTSSSYEQYF. The CDR3 DNA is TGTGCCAGCAGTTACCCTTGGACTAGCTCCTCCTACGAGCAGTACTTC.

The rearrangement uses TRBV19 and TRBJ2-2, with 9 bases matching TRBD2. The CDR3 has 15 amino acids. CDR1 LNHDA and CDR2 SQIVND come from the germline V gene (reference sequence). Trimming at V came to 9 bases and at J to 5 bases, leaving 10 bases not matched to a gene. For the CDR3, the DNA is TGTGCCAGCCGGCTCGGGCGGGGGGGGACCGGGGAGCTGTTTTTT. Translation: CASRLGRGGTGELFF.

This clonotype was found a few times. DNA for the CDR3: TGTGCCAGCAGCTCAACAGGGGGGCATTACAATGAGCAGTTCTTC. Translating it yields CASSSTGGHYNEQFF. The chain is built from TRBV11-2 and TRBJ2-1; TRBD1 matches 8 bases. Germline CDR1 reads SGHAT; CDR2 reads FQNNGV. CDR3 length: 15 amino acids. V lost 4 bases, J lost 4 bases, and 6 bases stayed unmatched. Full variable domain (remainder filled in from reference TRBV11-2 and TRBJ2-1): EAGVAQSPRYKIIEKRQSVAFWCNPISGHATLYWYQQILGQGPKLLIQFQNNGVVDDSQLPKDRFSAERLKGVDSTLKIQPAKLEDSAVYLCASSSTGGHYNEQFFGPGTRLTVL.

This clonotype was seen ten or more times. This chain joins TRBV29-1 and TRBJ1-4; the D gene is possibly TRBD1 (5 bases). The CDR3 totals 13 residues. Germline CDR1 is SQVTM and CDR2 is ANQGSEA. Trimming pared 3 bases from V and 8 bases from J, leaving 13 bases between. The chain's CDR3 is CSVESGLEEKLFF. In DNA form, the CDR3 reads TGCAGCGTTGAGTCAGGGCTGGAGGAAAAACTGTTTTTT. Filled out from reference TRBV29-1 and TRBJ1-4, the complete variable domain reads SAVISQKPSRDICQRGTSLTIQCQVDSQVTMMFWYRQQPGQSLTLIATANQGSEATYESGFVIDKFPISRPNLTFSTLTVSNMSPEDSSIYLCSVESGLEEKLFFGSGTQLSVL.

Only a few counts were recorded for this clonotype. The chain links TRBV4-1 to TRBJ1-4, with D possibly being TRBD1 (5 bases). This CDR3 region has 13 residues. Germline assignment: CDR1 MGHRA and CDR2 YSYEKL. V shed 3 bases and J shed 5 bases, with 7 bases lying between them. CDR3 DNA sequence: TGCGCCAGCAGCCAGGGGACGAATGAAAAACTGTTTTTT. Its translation is CASSQGTNEKLFF.

In this sample, this clonotype turned up a few times. The V and J genes are TRBV9 and TRBJ1-3, with TRBD1 matching over 10 bases. The CDR3 consists of 19 residues. V shed 0 bases, J shed 4 bases, and the junction held 13 bases outside the gene matches. The germline gives CDR1 SGDLS, CDR2 YYNGEE. The CDR3 DNA follows: TGTGCCAGCAGCGTAGCTGGGACAGGGGCCGGGCGGTTAGGAAACACCATATATTTT. It translates to CASSVAGTGAGRLGNTIYF. Supplemented by reference TRBV9 and TRBJ1-3, the full variable domain reads DSGVTQTPKHLITATGQRVTLRCSPRSGDLSVYWYQQSLDQGLQFLIQYYNGEERAKGNILERFSAQQFPDLHSELNLSSLELGDSALYFCASSVAGTGAGRLGNTIYFGEGSWLTVV.

On this clonotype: Since a much larger clone is just one base distant, this may be a read error. This chain joins TRBV12-3 or TRBV12-4 and TRBJ2-1, with D unresolved. V was pared by 1 base and J by 4 bases, with 2 bases between. This CDR3 is 12 amino acids long. CDR3 sequence (DNA): TGTGCCAGCAGTTTAGAGTACAATGAGCAGTTCTTC. Encoded protein: CASSLEYNEQFF.

Ten or more counts support this clonotype. The V call is TRBV3-1, the J call TRBJ2-5; 12 bases match TRBD2. The CDR3 is 16 amino acids. From germline, CDR1 is LGHDT and CDR2 YNNKEL (reference sequence). The V gene end was trimmed by 0 bases and the J gene end by 5 bases; junction bases not matched to a gene: 4. This chain's CDR3 is CASSQELAGGRETQYF. In nucleotides, the CDR3 is TGTGCCAGCAGCCAAGAACTAGCGGGGGGCAGGGAGACCCAGTACTTC.

The J gene is TRBJ1-3, the V gene TRBV5-1; D is uncertain. The germline V gene encodes CDR1 SGHRS and CDR2 YFSETQ. The ends were cut back, 0 bases at V and 8 bases at J, with 12 bases in the middle. The CDR3 has 14 residues. The CDR3, as DNA: TGCGCCAGCAGCTTGGGCCCGGGCACGCACACCATATATTTT. Its protein product is CASSLGPGTHTIYF.

This clonotype occurred many times. The junction does not match germline at one end; this may be a read error. V is TRBV2 and J is TRBJ2-5, with D possibly matching TRBD2 (6 bases). The CDR3 covers 14 residues. Looked up from germline, CDR1 is SNHLY and CDR2 is FYNNEI. DNA for the CDR3: TGTGCCAGCATTCTTAATAGCGGCCAAGGGACCCAGTACTTC. This codes for CASILNSGQGTQYF.

Remarks on this clonotype: Without the conserved terminal phenylalanine or tryptophan, this CDR3 likely stems from a read error. The rearrangement joins TRBV3-1 to TRBJ2-1, with D unresolved. This CDR3 region has 12 residues. Trimming removed 2 bases at V and 9 bases at J, with 8 bases between. The germline V gene has CDR1 LGHDT and CDR2 YNNKEL (reference sequence). The CDR3 loop is CASSQLDREQFL. CDR3 DNA: TGTGCCAGCAGCCAACTCGATCGTGAGCAGTTCTTG.

This clonotype was observed many times. This chain connects TRBV18 to TRBJ1-3; D unclear. Germline V gene lookup returns CDR1 KGHSH and CDR2 LQKENI. CDR3 length: 17 residues. Trimming stripped 2 bases from V and 4 bases from J, with 18 bases between. CDR3 sequence (DNA): TGTGCCAGCTCACCAAACTCCCCAGGAGCGGGGGGAAACACCATATATTTT. Its protein product is CASSPNSPGAGGNTIYF.

Turning to this clonotype: This could be a read error, since a much larger clone is one nucleotide away. The rearrangement joins TRBV5-1 to TRBJ2-7, with D perhaps matching TRBD1 or TRBD2 (5 bases each). The V gene's germline CDR1 is SGHRS and CDR2 YFSETQ. This CDR3 contains 15 residues. DNA for the CDR3: TGCGCCGGCAGCCCCGGGACGGAGGCAGCAGCCGAGCAGTACTTC. Amino acid sequence: CAGSPGTEAAAEQYF. The complete variable domain, with remaining parts taken from reference TRBV5-1 and TRBJ2-7, reads KAGVTQTPRYLIKTRGQQVTLSCSPISGHRSVSWYQQTPGQGLQFLFEYFSETQRNKGNFPGRFSGRQFSNSRSEMNVSTLELGDSALYLCAGSPGTEAAAEQYFGPGTRLTVT.

The chain is built from TRBV19 and TRBJ1-4; D gene ambiguous. V lost 8 bases and J lost 7, with 11 bases in between. CDR3 length: 12 amino acids. Germline-derived CDR1 and CDR2 are LNHDA and SQIVND (reference sequence). In nucleotides, the CDR3 is TGTGCCAGTTCCGACCGGGGTGAAAAACTGTTTTTT. Translated: CASSDRGEKLFF.

With respect to this clonotype: This may be a read error: a much more frequent sequence differs by one nucleotide. The V and J genes are TRBV7-2 and TRBJ2-1; D unresolved. The CDR3 consists of 15 residues. Germline loops: CDR1 SGHTA, CDR2 FQGNSA. The CDR3 region is CASSLITNSYHEQFF. CDR3 in DNA: TGTGCCAGCAGCTTAATTACTAATTCCTACCATGAGCAGTTCTTC.

The rearrangement joins TRBV4-1 to TRBJ2-5, with TRBD2 as a possible D gene (6 bases). The V end was cut by 4 bases, the J end by 1 base, with 13 bases between. The CDR3 contains 15 residues. Germline CDR1 is MGHRA and CDR2 is YSYEKL. CDR3 residues: CASSPKGLGQETQYF. CDR3 nucleotides: TGCGCCAGCAGCCCGAAGGGACTGGGCCAAGAGACCCAGTACTTC.

This clonotype was picked up a small number of times. The V and J genes are TRBV29-1 and TRBJ2-7; possible D gene TRBD2, 6 bases. V was trimmed by 7 bases and J by 2 bases, leaving 12 bases between them. This CDR3 comprises 12 residues. The germline V gene encodes CDR1 SQVTM and CDR2 ANQGSEA. The CDR3 DNA is TGCAGCGCGGGGGAAGATACCTACGAGCAGTACTTC. It encodes CSAGEDTYEQYF.

A note on this clonotype: A much larger clonotype is one base distant, so this may be a read error. This chain links TRBV3-1 with TRBJ2-7; D remains unclear. The CDR3 contains 11 residues. Per the germline V gene, CDR1 is LGHDT and CDR2 is YNNKEL (reference sequence). The CDR3 DNA reads as TGTGCCAACAGCCAATTCTCCGAGCAGTACTTC. Translated, it gives CANSQFSEQYF.

The chain uses TRBV6-2 or TRBV6-3 and TRBJ2-1; 12 bases align to TRBD2. The CDR3 length is 16 residues. The V and J ends lost 5 bases and 7 bases, in that order; junction bases with no gene match: 9. Per germline, CDR1 MNHEY and CDR2 SVGEGT. CDR3: CASSLTPSGGANEQFF. Here the CDR3 DNA reads TGTGCCAGCAGTCTGACCCCTAGCGGGGGGGCGAATGAGCAGTTCTTC.

This clonotype showed up just a few times. The chain has TRBV7-9 and TRBJ1-1; 7 bases are a match to TRBD1. Trimming took 1 base from V and 1 from J; bases not matched to a gene: 3. The CDR3 consists of 15 residues. Germline V gene data show CDR1 as SEHNR and CDR2 as FQNEAQ (reference sequence). In DNA, the CDR3 is TGTGCCAGCAGCTTAGAGAGGGGGCGGAACACTGAAGCTTTCTTT. Translation gives CASSLERGRNTEAFF.

Only a few counts were recorded for this clonotype. The chain recombines TRBV4-1 with TRBJ2-5; 8 bases are shared with TRBD1. In germline, CDR1 is MGHRA, CDR2 YSYEKL. V shed 5 bases, J shed 2 bases, and the junction held 16 bases outside the gene matches. The CDR3 loop spans 18 amino acids. The CDR3 sequence: CASSEAVLTGVWQETQYF. CDR3 nucleotide sequence: TGCGCCAGCAGCGAAGCGGTACTGACAGGGGTGTGGCAAGAGACCCAGTACTTC.

Many counts were recorded for this clonotype. This sequence joins TRBV30 and TRBJ1-2, with TRBD1 as a possible D gene (5 bases). Germline CDR1 is GTSNPN and CDR2 is SVGIG (reference sequence). This CDR3 region has 14 residues. The V end was cut by 2 bases, the J end by 7 bases, with 17 bases between. CDR3: CAWSPPGSGGGYTF. CDR3 sequence (DNA): TGTGCCTGGAGTCCCCCAGGGTCAGGCGGTGGCTACACCTTC.

This clonotype was recorded many times. The CDR3 DNA sequence: TGTGCCAGCAGTGCGGGGGGGAGAGATACGCAGTATTTT. As protein: CASSAGGRDTQYF. This chain uses TRBV2 with TRBJ2-3; 8 bases agree with TRBD2. The CDR3 consists of 13 residues. V shed 4 bases, J shed 5 bases, and the junction held 2 bases outside the gene matches. Looked up from germline, CDR1 is SNHLY and CDR2 is FYNNEI.

This clonotype was seen ten or more times. The chain employs TRBV7-8 and TRBJ1-1, with D possibly matching TRBD1 (5 bases). Germline CDR1 SGHVS, CDR2 FQNEAQ. The CDR3 loop spans 16 amino acids. The V gene lost 5 bases and the J gene lost 0 bases, with 16 bases spanning the gap. The CDR3 coding sequence is TGTGCCAGCAGCCACCCCACAGGTAACATGAACACTGAAGCTTTCTTT. Protein: CASSHPTGNMNTEAFF.

This clonotype has ten or more counts. The CDR3 DNA reads TGCAGTGCTCACGGTGCGGGCACTGAAGCTTTCTTT. Translation: CSAHGAGTEAFF. The V and J genes are TRBV20-1 and TRBJ1-1; D is undetermined. The V end was cut by 5 bases, the J end by 4 bases, with 11 bases between. There are 12 residues in the CDR3. CDR1 DFQATT and CDR2 SNEGSKA come from the germline V gene (reference sequence).

This clonotype was counted many times. The chain couples TRBV3-1 to TRBJ1-4, with D possibly TRBD1 on 6 matching bases. The V gene lost 3 bases and the J gene lost 4 bases, with 15 bases spanning the gap. From germline, CDR1 is LGHDT and CDR2 YNNKEL (reference sequence). CDR3 size: 16 residues. DNA of the CDR3: TGTGCCAGCAGCCACAGGGGAGGGTACATTAATGAAAAACTGTTTTTT. Its translation: CASSHRGGYINEKLFF.

The V call is TRBV11-3, the J call TRBJ2-3; 8 bases fit TRBD2. Trimming at V came to 6 bases and at J to 2 bases, leaving 7 bases not matched to a gene. The CDR3 runs to 15 residues. Per the germline V gene, CDR1 is SGHNT and CDR2 is YENEEA. CDR3 DNA sequence: TGTGCCAGCAGTCTTAGCGGGGTCGACACAGATACGCAGTATTTT. This translates into CASSLSGVDTDTQYF. The full variable domain, rest sourced from reference TRBV11-3 and TRBJ2-3, is EAGVVQSPRYKIIEKKQPVAFWCNPISGHNTLYWYLQNLGQGPELLIRYENEEAVDDSQLPKDRFSAERLKGVDSTLKIQPAELGDSAVYLCASSLSGVDTDTQYFGPGTRLTVL.